This T cell receptor beta chain comes out of a study of blood T cell repertoires in COVID-19. Assay: immunoSEQ multiplex PCR; the TCRdb copy retains only in-frame clones and omits some. Among 300,000 to 350,000 clones listed, roughly 90% were seen once. V shed 7 bases and J shed 1 base, with 10 bases lying between them. The CDR3 length is 13 residues. Germline loops: CDR1 MNHEY, CDR2 SMNVEV (reference sequence). The chain joins TRBV27 to TRBJ1-1; TRBD1 is a possible D gene (6 bases). The sequence was obtained from a woman aged 25 to 39 who had been exposed to COVID-19. The source material was PBMCs or T cells enriched from blood (not recorded which). CDR3 in DNA: TGTGCCAGCACCTCGACAGGGAACACTGAAGCTTTCTTT. It specifies CASTSTGNTEAFF.